This T cell receptor beta chain was obtained from a study of memory CD4+ T cells and cytomegalovirus serostatus. Study in general: Donors were healthy Belgian adults, 8 to 10 CMV seropositive and 20 to 30 seronegative. Study-wide points: Each of some 67 CMV-associated TCRbeta sequences occurred in one to five individuals.

The sort gate was single viable CD3+CD4+CD8-CD45RO+ cells for memory CD4+ T cells. Serum IgG to CMV pp150, pp28, p38 and p52 defined serostatus. Total CD4+ T cells were enriched by CD4 positive selection. Germline V lookup: CDR1 ENHRY, CDR2 SYGVKD. This CDR3 spans 14 amino acids. After removal of 10 bases from V and 4 bases from J, the junction contained 11 bases not matched to a gene. Sequencing was performed with immunoSEQ multiplex PCR; in TCRdb, only in-frame clones are kept and a portion is missing. The sample comprises over 45,000 clones, roughly 82% of which are singletons, and around 0.4% rests with the top ten. This clone was detected only once. Its antigen is still unknown.

V is TRBV10-3 and J is TRBJ1-2; the match to TRBD1 covers 8 bases. The specimen sequenced was memory CD4+ T cells from blood. This TCR was sampled from an adult in good health and CMV-seronegative. The CDR3 here is CATTGTGNSYGYTF. As DNA, the CDR3 is TGTGCCACCACCGGGACAGGAAATAGCTATGGCTACACCTTC.